The source of this T cell receptor beta chain is a study of T cell repertoires in cytomegalovirus infection (dated by TCRdb to the late 2010s). Study-wide context: The peptide stimulations were aimed at well-studied HLA-B-restricted epitopes as well as recently identified HLA-C-restricted CMV epitopes, whose presentation resists viral immunomodulation. Because public TCR beta signatures pointed to carriage of CMV infection together with the matching HLA type, the HLA type of each donor mattered for the analysis.

Results and caveats for the whole study, not just this receptor: In the ex vivo response, HLA-C-restricted CMV-specific TCR beta clonotypes were dominant, and in two of eight donors the single most frequent clonotype came from this HLA-C-restricted group. Carriers of CMV infection plus the relevant HLA type were discriminated by the cumulative frequency of public TCR beta family members in the study cohort and in an independent roughly 400-donor cohort.

The sequencer listed for this sample is Illumina HiSeq 1500. TCRdb applied fastp at Q25 and MiXCR to the public reads, then kept only in-frame beta chains. Every entry covers one CDR3 protein and lists the most common genes and DNA from its rows. In this sample the table shows 50,000 to 60,000 distinct CDR3 sequences, around 20% of which occur a single time. Clones ranked in the top ten supply around four fifths of the sample. Here V drops 1 base and J drops 3 bases, and the junction holds 5 bases not matched to any gene. The CDR3 sequence holds 17 residues, the cysteine and phenylalanine included. The retained sequence is limited to the CDR3, 51 bases, with the frame set at the first base. The germline V gene provides CDR1 SGHAT and CDR2 FQNNGV. The treatment or condition label, read with the paper, signifies: in vitro stimulation with specific CMV peptide epitopes to enrich CMV-specific T cells.

This clonotype was detected a few times. No antigen is known for it. No per-base quality is available; no much larger clone lies one base away. Recombination connected TRBV11-2 to TRBJ2-6, with 8 bases aligning to TRBD1. Specimen: CD8+ T cells from cultured PBMCs, collected from culture after CMV antigen stimulation. The receptor comes from a human donor in good health (CMV status not recorded). Some clones in this sample may be carry-over from other donors' samples. CDR3 protein: CASSLGQGAFGANVLTF. The DNA sequence is TGTGCCAGCAGCTTAGGTCAGGGGGCGTTTGGGGCCAACGTCCTGACTTTC.